What follows are 14 T cell receptor beta chains derived from one specimen sequenced in a study of T cells in Graves' hyperthyroidism and ophthalmopathy. Amplified regions were TCR beta CDR3 sequences from RNA transcripts. TCR CDR3 regions were first amplified by RT-PCR with HTBI primers. TCRdb reprocessed the multiplex PCR reads with MiXCR, giving one entry per CDR3 protein. The sample shows a few hundred thousand distinct CDR3 sequences, less than 15% of them seen only once. Sequenced material: blood. The receptors come from a man younger than 40 with Graves' hyperthyroidism that later progressed to Graves' ophthalmopathy.

This clonotype was seen ten or more times. This chain uses TRBV10-3 with TRBJ1-1, with D possibly matching TRBD1 (5 bases). The CDR3 sequence is 12 residues long. Germline-derived CDR1 and CDR2 are ENHRY and SYGVKD. V was trimmed by 1 base and J by 7 bases, leaving 7 bases between them. As DNA, the CDR3 is TGTGCCATCAGTGAGTTGGGGCGTGAAGCTTTCTTT. Translated: CAISELGREAFF.

This clonotype has at least ten counts. The rearrangement uses TRBV7-3 and TRBJ2-1; weak D call: TRBD2 (5 bases). CDR1 SGHTA and CDR2 FQGTGA come from the germline V gene. The CDR3 has 15 amino acids. V was clipped by 2 bases and J by 0 bases, with 8 bases between them. The CDR3: CASSLWGDSYNEQFF. In DNA form, the CDR3 reads TGTGCCAGCAGCTTATGGGGAGACTCCTACAATGAGCAGTTCTTC.

Of note for this clonotype: This may stem from a read error, because a much larger clone lies one nucleotide away. This chain joins TRBV20-1 and TRBJ2-3; 8 bases map to TRBD2. The CDR3 is 14 residues long. The V gene's germline CDR1 is DFQATT and CDR2 SNEGSKA (reference sequence). CDR3 bases: TGCATTGCTAGGGAGCGGGGGTGGACAGATACGCAGTATTTT. Its translation: CIARERGWTDTQYF.

This clonotype was found many times. The V and J genes are TRBV7-9 and TRBJ2-5; perhaps TRBD2 as D (6 bases). V was shortened by 1 base and J by 5 bases, with 14 bases between the two germline ends. CDR1 SEHNR and CDR2 FQNEAQ come from the germline V gene (reference sequence). The CDR3 runs to 15 residues. The CDR3 sequence is CASSLVGGAGETQYF. The CDR3, as DNA: TGTGCCAGCAGCTTAGTTGGCGGGGCCGGGGAGACCCAGTACTTC.

This clonotype showed up many times. The chain is built from TRBV10-3 and TRBJ2-3; 12 bases fit TRBD2. Per germline, CDR1 ENHRY and CDR2 SYGVKD. This CDR3 comprises 17 residues. V was clipped by 2 bases and J by 5 bases; unmatched bases: 8. The CDR3 DNA sequence: TGTGCCATCAGTGAGATCTGGACTAGCGGGGTTAAAGATACGCAGTATTTT. Translation: CAISEIWTSGVKDTQYF.

The sample holds many counts of this clonotype. V gene TRBV7-3 combines with J gene TRBJ1-1, with TRBD1 identical over 7 bases. CDR1 is SGHTA and CDR2 is FQGTGA in the germline V gene. V shed 6 bases, J shed 1 base, and the junction held 8 bases outside the gene matches. This CDR3 is 15 amino acids long. CDR3 nucleotide sequence: TGTGCCAGCAGTTTAGGGGGCGCGGGGAACACTGAAGCTTTCTTT. Encoded protein: CASSLGGAGNTEAFF.

On this clonotype itself: Lacking the conserved final phenylalanine or tryptophan, this CDR3 likely reflects a read error. The chain recombines TRBV2 with TRBJ2-7, with 7 bases identical to TRBD1. The trim removed 6 bases at V and 7 bases at J, leaving 12 bases unmatched. The germline V gene encodes CDR1 SNHLY and CDR2 FYNNEI. This CDR3 spans 14 amino acids. The CDR3 DNA reads as TGTGCCAGCAGAACAATAGAATCGGACAGGGAGCAGTACTCC. It codes for CASRTIESDREQYS.

This clonotype was recorded a few times. The chain employs TRBV19 and TRBJ2-2; 7 bases map to TRBD2. This CDR3 is 16 amino acids long. The ends lost 6 bases at V and 1 base at J; junction bases unmatched: 8. Germline CDR1 and CDR2: LNHDA and SQIVND (reference sequence). Written as DNA, the CDR3 is TGTGCCAGTAGGACAACTGGACTAGTGAACACCGGGGAGCTGTTTTTT. It specifies CASRTTGLVNTGELFF.

This clonotype appeared many times. The chain carries TRBV12-5 and TRBJ2-3; D possibly corresponds to TRBD1 (6 bases). The germline V and J ends were trimmed by 5 bases and 5 bases, with 23 bases remaining between them. CDR3 length equals 17 residues. The V gene's germline CDR1 is LGHNT and CDR2 FRNRAP. The DNA of the CDR3 is TGTGCTAGTGGTGCCACCCTAGGCAGGGGTGGAAGAGATACGCAGTATTTT. Its protein is CASGATLGRGGRDTQYF.

In its sample, this clonotype was seen a few times. V usage is TRBV7-3 and J usage is TRBJ1-4; no definite D call. The germline V gene encodes CDR1 SGHTA and CDR2 FQGTGA. The CDR3 loop spans 14 amino acids. V was shortened by 5 bases and J by 13 bases, with 20 bases between the two germline ends. The CDR3 spells CASSPRQGRKRLFF. DNA for the CDR3: TGTGCCAGCAGCCCAAGACAAGGCCGTAAGAGACTGTTTTTT.

At least ten counts were recorded for this clonotype. The genes are TRBV27 and TRBJ1-5; unclear D gene. V was shortened by 0 bases and J by 4 bases, with 7 bases between the two germline ends. The germline gives CDR1 MNHEY, CDR2 SMNVEV (reference sequence). This CDR3 comprises 14 residues. The CDR3: CASSLSVQNQPQHF. In DNA form, the CDR3 reads TGTGCCAGCAGTTTATCGGTACAAAATCAGCCCCAGCATTTT.

This chain links TRBV6-5 with TRBJ2-5, with D uncertain. This CDR3 comprises 14 residues. Trimming left V 5 bases short and J 1 base short, with 11 bases between. The germline V gene has CDR1 MNHEY and CDR2 SVGAGI. CDR3 loop: CASSNSGIQETQYF. The CDR3 coding sequence is TGTGCCAGCAGTAATTCGGGTATCCAAGAGACCCAGTACTTC.

This clonotype was found many times. The V gene is TRBV30, the J gene TRBJ1-1; possibly TRBD1 for D (6 bases). Per the germline V gene, CDR1 is GTSNPN and CDR2 is SVGIG (reference sequence). Trimming left V 3 bases short and J 6 bases short, with 14 bases between. This CDR3 is 13 amino acids long. The CDR3 DNA reads TGTGCCTGGAGCTCAGCCCACAGGGCTGAAGCTTTCTTT. It yields the protein CAWSSAHRAEAFF.

This clonotype was observed a handful of times. V and J are TRBV28 and TRBJ1-1; D unresolved. Trimming left V 7 bases short and J 4 bases short, with 13 bases between. The CDR3 consists of 13 residues. Germline-derived CDR1 and CDR2 are MDHEN and SYDVKM. CDR3 sequence (DNA): TGTGCCAGCATAGGGAGGAGTGGCACTGAAGCTTTCTTT. Amino acid sequence: CASIGRSGTEAFF.